The rows below give T cell receptor beta chains drawn from one sample of a study of cytomegalovirus exposure and HLA in healthy donors. Repertoires were generated with immunoSEQ multiplex PCR, while TCRdb's copy carries only in-frame clones and drops some. Of 100,000 to 150,000 clones detected, 80% appear once; the ten largest clones hold 1%. The specimen was PBMCs. All receptors come from a man between 35 and 55 years old in good health and CMV-seronegative. The CDR3 runs from the conserved cysteine through the conserved F or W. The D gene is left open where the match is weak. Not every row has a clone size; where given, it reads once, few, many or a size class.

>TRBV27|-|TRBD1|TRBJ2-7
CASSLFPGQGTYEQYF
TGTGCCAGCAGTTTATTCCCGGGACAGGGGACCTACGAGCAGTACTTC
>TRBV10-2|-|TRBD1|TRBJ2-3
CASTGQDTDTQYF
TGCGCCAGCACGGGACAGGATACAGATACGCAGTATTTT
>TRBV30|-|TRBD2|TRBJ2-7
CAWTTGGYEQYF
TGTGCCTGGACTACCGGGGGGTACGAGCAGTACTTC
>TRBV5-6|-|-|TRBJ1-5
CASPHLEGRGENQPQHF
TGTGCCAGCCCCCATTTGGAGGGTCGGGGGGAAAATCAGCCCCAGCATTTT
>TRBV5-4|few|-|TRBJ2-7
CASSTTGYEQYF
TGTGCCAGCAGCACGACAGGTTACGAGCAGTACTTC
>TRBV6-5|-|-|TRBJ1-6
CASSKTRGGSPLHF
TGTGCCAGCAGTAAGACCCGAGGCGGTTCACCCCTCCACTTT
>TRBV6-1|-|TRBD1|TRBJ1-4
CASSRQGTNEKLFF
TGTGCCAGCAGCAGACAGGGGACTAATGAAAAACTGTTTTTT
>TRBV6-5|few|-|TRBJ2-7
CASSYRGTNSYEQYF
TGTGCCAGCAGTTACCGCGGTACAAACTCCTACGAGCAGTACTTC
>TRBV19|few|TRBD1|TRBJ2-6
CASRGGQTNSGANVLTF
TGTGCCAGTAGAGGGGGACAGACCAACTCTGGGGCCAACGTCCTGACTTTC
>TRBV28|-|TRBD2|TRBJ2-2
CASSYGTSGDNTGELFF
TGTGCCAGCAGTTACGGGACTAGCGGAGACAACACCGGGGAGCTGTTTTTT
>TRBV10-2|-|-|TRBJ1-6
CASSESTGLVHF
TGCGCCAGCAGTGAGTCCACAGGGTTAGTCCACTTT
>TRBV7-2|once|-|TRBJ2-3
CASSHGSTDTQYF
TGTGCCAGCAGCCACGGTAGCACAGATACGCAGTATTTT
>TRBV7-8|-|-|TRBJ1-1
CASSLQAANTEAFF
TGTGCCAGCAGCTTACAGGCAGCGAACACTGAAGCTTTCTTT
>TRBV28|-|-|TRBJ1-5
CASSLVGGADSNQPQHF
TGTGCCAGCAGTTTAGTCGGGGGGGCGGATAGCAATCAGCCCCAGCATTTT
>TRBV5-1|-|-|TRBJ1-6
CASSLAQYNSPLHF
TGCGCCAGCAGCTTGGCGCAGTATAATTCACCCCTCCACTTT
>TRBV28|-|-|TRBJ1-5
CASSLGGPPTPQHF
TGTGCCAGCAGTTTAGGAGGCCCCCCGACGCCCCAGCATTTT
>TRBV5-1|-|TRBD1|TRBJ2-5
CASSGGTGTGETQYF
TGCGCCAGCAGCGGCGGGACAGGGACCGGGGAGACCCAGTACTTC
>TRBV27|once|TRBD1|TRBJ2-7
CASSSGQGGSYEQYF
TGTGCCAGCAGTTCGGGACAGGGTGGGTCCTACGAGCAGTACTTC
>TRBV6-5|-|TRBD1|TRBJ2-7
CASKRDRFLYEQYF
TGTGCCAGCAAGAGGGACAGATTTCTCTACGAGCAGTACTTC
>TRBV15|few|-|TRBJ2-1
CATQRERNSYNEQFF
TGTGCCACCCAGCGAGAGAGGAACTCCTACAATGAGCAGTTCTTC
>TRBV5-8|-|-|TRBJ2-7
CASSLAGGSSYEQYF
TGTGCCAGCAGCTTGGCTGGGGGCAGCTCCTACGAGCAGTACTTC
>TRBV9|-|-|TRBJ2-2
CASSPRQPTGELFF
TGTGCCAGCAGCCCCCGACAGCCCACCGGGGAGCTGTTTTTT
>TRBV5-4|-|TRBD1|TRBJ1-6
CASSSAGQHNSPLHF
TGTGCCAGCAGCAGCGCGGGACAGCATAATTCACCCCTCCACTTT
>TRBV6-5|-|-|TRBJ2-7
CASARESSYEQYF
TGTGCCAGCGCGAGGGAGAGTAGCTACGAGCAGTACTTC
>TRBV28|-|TRBD1|TRBJ1-2
CASRNPGGGYTF
TGTGCCAGCAGAAACCCAGGGGGTGGCTACACCTTC
>TRBV5-6|-|-|TRBJ1-4
CASSFPTLTNEKLFF
TGTGCCAGCAGCTTCCCGACATTAACTAATGAAAAACTGTTTTTT
>TRBV27|-|TRBD2|TRBJ2-1
CASSTGTSGVYEQFF
TGTGCCAGCAGTACCGGGACTAGCGGGGTCTATGAGCAGTTCTTC
>TRBV29-1|-|-|TRBJ1-3
CSARTVGNTIYF
TGCAGCGCCCGGACAGTTGGAAACACCATATATTTT